The source of this T cell receptor (beta chain) is a study of beta chain features in type 1 diabetes. In the study overall: Taken together, all samples contributed fewer than 110 million examined sorted cells. General study findings and limits: Cells expressing TCR highly could be over-represented by cDNA sequencing. Type 1 diabetes patients had moderately but significantly shorter TCRB CDR3s in all four CD4+ subsets. A potential influence of HLA type upon TCRB rearrangement remained unresolved herein.

Of the isolated RNA, all was reverse transcribed, and so the sequenced material was expressed TCRB transcripts. Using immunoSEQ multiplex PCR, the repertoire was profiled, and TCRdb retains in-frame clones only, with some absent. Of approximately 250,000 clones in the sample, around 15% were seen once. For this clone: The antigen remains unidentified.

By way of CD45RO/CCR7/CD25/CD127/CD95/CD27, the CD4+ regulatory, stem cell-like memory, central memory and naive cells were sorted. The CDR3 contains 14 residues. Trimming pared 2 bases from V and 1 base from J, leaving 8 bases between. Germline V lookup: CDR1 SQVTM, CDR2 ANQGSEA. The sample taken for sequencing was naive CD4+ T cells from blood. The chain is built from TRBV29-1 and TRBJ2-2, with D possibly matching TRBD1 (6 bases). The clonotype originates from a young man with type 1 diabetes. CDR3 nucleotides: TGCAGCGTTGAACAGGGGCTGAACACCGGGGAGCTGTTTTTT. Translating it yields CSVEQGLNTGELFF.